The 16 T cell receptor beta chains reported below all come from one sample, sequenced in a study of T cell responses to AZD1222 COVID-19 vaccine. The assay was immunoSEQ multiplex PCR, and TCRdb's table has in-frame clones only and misses some. The table includes 90,000 to 150,000 clones, around 88% detected once. The sample here was peripheral blood, taken 28 days after the second AZD1222 dose. Receptors originate from an adult who received the AZD1222 COVID-19 vaccine.

The chain carries TRBV11-3 and TRBJ2-2; TRBD2 aligns across 8 bases. This CDR3 is built from 15 residues. Per germline, CDR1 SGHNT and CDR2 YENEEA. Trimming removed 5 bases from V and 0 bases from J; junction bases left unmatched: 2. In DNA, the CDR3 is TGTGCCAGCAGCGGCGGGGGGACGAACACCGGGGAGCTGTTTTTT. Its protein is CASSGGGTNTGELFF.

This chain joins TRBV7-2 and TRBJ1-3; a weak D match, TRBD1 (5 bases). The CDR3 spans 14 residues. V dropped 5 bases and J dropped 0 bases, with 8 bases sitting between them. Germline V gene data show CDR1 as SGHTA and CDR2 as FQGNSA. CDR3 sequence reads: CASSVQVSGNTIYF. As DNA, the CDR3 is TGTGCCAGCAGCGTACAGGTCTCTGGAAACACCATATATTTT.

The genes are TRBV5-4 and TRBJ2-5; D uncertain. V lost 5 bases to trimming and J lost 5 bases, with 19 bases between them. Germline CDR1 and CDR2: SGHNT and YYREEE (reference sequence). The CDR3 spans 15 residues. The CDR3 DNA sequence: TGTGCCAGCAGTACCGCGAACGGCCGACGGGAGACCCAGTACTTC. It yields the protein CASSTANGRRETQYF.

This clone was seen just once. This chain uses TRBV11-2 with TRBJ2-1, with a tentative D call TRBD2 (6 bases). V lost 5 bases and J 0 bases, leaving 11 bases between the germline ends. The germline gives CDR1 SGHAT, CDR2 FQNNGV. The length of the CDR3 is 15 residues. CDR3 residues: CASSAGLTSYNEQFF. CDR3 in DNA: TGTGCCAGCAGCGCCGGACTAACCTCCTACAATGAGCAGTTCTTC.

The chain combines TRBV27 with TRBJ1-1, with TRBD1 as a possible D gene (5 bases). The CDR3 length is 15 residues. V was trimmed by 1 base and J by 1 base, leaving 10 bases between them. Germline V gene data show CDR1 as MNHEY and CDR2 as SMNVEV (reference sequence). CDR3 bases: TGTGCCAGCAGTTTATTGGGTGGGGCGAACACTGAAGCTTTCTTT. It codes for CASSLLGGANTEAFF.

V is TRBV15 and J is TRBJ1-1; no clear D gene. V was cut by 2 bases and J by 1 base, with 8 bases left in between. From germline, CDR1 is LNHNV and CDR2 YYDKDF (reference sequence). The CDR3 has 14 amino acids. CDR3 in amino acids: CATSRYPGNTEAFF. The CDR3 DNA reads as TGTGCCACCAGCAGATATCCAGGGAACACTGAAGCTTTCTTT.

This clone came up a few times. The J gene is TRBJ2-7, the V gene TRBV9; D possibly corresponds to TRBD1 (5 bases). The CDR3 is 13 amino acids. Trimming removed 3 bases from V and 3 bases from J, with 10 bases in between. Looked up from germline, CDR1 is SGDLS and CDR2 is YYNGEE. For the CDR3, the DNA is TGTGCCAGCAGCGACAGGACCCGCTACGAGCAGTACTTC. Its translation: CASSDRTRYEQYF. The full variable domain, rest sourced from reference TRBV9 and TRBJ2-7, is DSGVTQTPKHLITATGQRVTLRCSPRSGDLSVYWYQQSLDQGLQFLIQYYNGEERAKGNILERFSAQQFPDLHSELNLSSLELGDSALYFCASSDRTRYEQYFGPGTRLTVT.

The CDR3 loop is CASSLTGRTGTGGGFEQYF. CDR3 DNA sequence: TGTGCCAGCAGTTTAACGGGTCGTACCGGGACAGGGGGTGGGTTTGAGCAGTACTTC. J is TRBJ2-7 and V is TRBV28, with 11 bases identical to TRBD1. The trim removed 2 bases at V and 7 bases at J, leaving 19 bases unmatched. Germline V gives CDR1 MDHEN, CDR2 SYDVKM. The CDR3 totals 19 residues. Based on the CDR3 plus reference TRBV28 and TRBJ2-7, the full variable domain is DVKVTQSSRYLVKRTGEKVFLECVQDMDHENMFWYRQDPGLGLRLIYFSYDVKMKEKGDIPEGYSVSREKKERFSLILESASTNQTSMYLCASSLTGRTGTGGGFEQYFGPGTRLTVT.

The gene calls are TRBV27 and TRBJ2-7; the D gene could be TRBD1 or TRBD2 (6 bases each). Germline lookup yields CDR1 MNHEY and CDR2 SMNVEV (reference sequence). Trimming removed 6 bases from V and 7 bases from J, with 19 bases in between. The CDR3 has 14 residues. The CDR3 DNA sequence: TGTGCCAGCAGGGAGTTTACGGGGGCGCGGGAGCAGTACTTC. Translation gives CASREFTGAREQYF.

The gene calls are TRBV11-3 and TRBJ2-1; 10 nucleotides line up with TRBD2. V gave up 6 bases and J gave up 4 bases; unmatched junction bases: 6. This CDR3 comprises 15 residues. From germline, CDR1 is SGHNT and CDR2 YENEEA. The CDR3 here is CASSDRTSGYNEQFF. The DNA for the CDR3 is TGTGCCAGCAGTGATAGGACTAGCGGATACAATGAGCAGTTCTTC.

The gene calls are TRBV7-9 and TRBJ2-7; 7 positions match TRBD2. This CDR3 region has 15 residues. CDR1 is SEHNR and CDR2 is FQNEAQ in the germline V gene (reference sequence). V dropped 5 bases and J dropped 6; count of bases not matched to a gene: 13. Written as DNA, the CDR3 is TGTGCCAGCAGCGCCAGCGGGATCTGGAAGAGCGAGCAGTACTTC. This translates into CASSASGIWKSEQYF.

This chain links TRBV19 with TRBJ2-1; TRBD1 matches at 7 bases. There are 20 residues in the CDR3. Germline assignment: CDR1 LNHDA and CDR2 SQIVND (reference sequence). J lost 0 bases, V lost 5 bases, and 19 bases had no gene match. CDR3 sequence reads: CASSFIGTDYFPISYNEQFF. Here the CDR3 DNA reads TGTGCCAGTAGTTTCATCGGGACAGACTATTTCCCCATCTCCTACAATGAGCAGTTCTTC.

The chain recombines TRBV18 with TRBJ1-2; 10 bases align to TRBD1. Germline CDR1 reads KGHSH; CDR2 reads LQKENI. Germline trimming cut 4 bases from V and 1 base from J; bases unmatched to any gene: 3. The CDR3 runs 15 residues. CDR3 loop: CASSRGQGGNYGYTF. CDR3 DNA sequence: TGTGCCAGCTCACGTGGACAGGGGGGTAACTATGGCTACACCTTC.

The chain is built from TRBV9 and TRBJ2-2; 8 bases are a match to TRBD2. The CDR3 is 15 amino acids. Germline trimming cut 1 base from V and 4 bases from J; bases unmatched to any gene: 3. Germline V gene sequence: CDR1 SGDLS, CDR2 YYNGEE. The DNA of the CDR3 is TGTGCCAGCAGCGTACGTAGCGGGGTCACCGGGGAGCTGTTTTTT. Protein: CASSVRSGVTGELFF.

The genes are TRBV27 and TRBJ2-7; the match to TRBD1 covers 10 bases. From germline, CDR1 is MNHEY and CDR2 SMNVEV (reference sequence). The CDR3 covers 15 residues. V lost 6 bases and J lost 5; bases outside the gene matches: 10. The CDR3 coding sequence is TGTGCCAGCAGGCCAAGAGGGACAGGGGAACACGAGCAGTACTTC. Residues: CASRPRGTGEHEQYF.

The chain links TRBV5-4 to TRBJ2-3; a weak D match, TRBD2 (6 bases). The CDR3 has 15 amino acids. Germline assignment: CDR1 SGHNT and CDR2 YYREEE (reference sequence). The germline V and J ends were trimmed by 2 bases and 0 bases, with 10 bases remaining between them. This CDR3 is CASSFGGPSTDTQYF. CDR3 in DNA: TGTGCCAGCAGCTTCGGGGGACCTAGCACAGATACGCAGTATTTT.